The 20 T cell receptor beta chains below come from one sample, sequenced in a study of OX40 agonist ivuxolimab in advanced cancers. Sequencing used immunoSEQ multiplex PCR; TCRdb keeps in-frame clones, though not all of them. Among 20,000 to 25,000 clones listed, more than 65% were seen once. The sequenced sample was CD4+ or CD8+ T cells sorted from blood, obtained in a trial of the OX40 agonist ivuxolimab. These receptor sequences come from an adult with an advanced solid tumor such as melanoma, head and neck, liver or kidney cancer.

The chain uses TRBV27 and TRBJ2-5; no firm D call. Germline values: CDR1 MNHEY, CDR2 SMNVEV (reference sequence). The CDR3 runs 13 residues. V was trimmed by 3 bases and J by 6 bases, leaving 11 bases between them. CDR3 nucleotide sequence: TGTGCCAGCAGTTTCGGAGACAAGAAGACCCAGTACTTC. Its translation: CASSFGDKKTQYF.

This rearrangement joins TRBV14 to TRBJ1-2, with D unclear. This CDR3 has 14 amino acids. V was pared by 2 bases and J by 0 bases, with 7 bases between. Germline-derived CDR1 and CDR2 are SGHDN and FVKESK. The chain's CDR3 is CASSQINSNYGYTF. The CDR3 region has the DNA TGTGCCAGCAGCCAAATCAACTCTAACTATGGCTACACCTTC.

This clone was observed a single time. CDR3 sequence (DNA): TGTGCCAGCAACCGGTATGGAGGGCCTGGGTATGGCTACACCTTC. Amino acid sequence: CASNRYGGPGYGYTF. The chain uses TRBV9 and TRBJ1-2; D is undetermined. Germline CDR1 SGDLS, CDR2 YYNGEE. Trimming pared 6 bases from V and 5 bases from J, leaving 20 bases between. This CDR3 has 15 residues.

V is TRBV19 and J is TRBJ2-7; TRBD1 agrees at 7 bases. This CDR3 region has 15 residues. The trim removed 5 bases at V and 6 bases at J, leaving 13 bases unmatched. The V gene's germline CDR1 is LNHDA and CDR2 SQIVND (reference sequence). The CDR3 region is CASSVKTQGRVEQYF. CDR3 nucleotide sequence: TGTGCCAGTAGTGTCAAAACACAGGGGCGGGTCGAGCAGTACTTC.

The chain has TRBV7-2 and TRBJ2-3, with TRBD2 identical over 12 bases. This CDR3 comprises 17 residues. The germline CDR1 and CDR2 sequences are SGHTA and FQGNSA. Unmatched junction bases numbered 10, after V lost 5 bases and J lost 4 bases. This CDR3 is CASSPGAGLAGPDTQYF. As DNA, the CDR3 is TGTGCCAGCAGCCCCGGGGCGGGACTAGCGGGCCCAGATACGCAGTATTTT.

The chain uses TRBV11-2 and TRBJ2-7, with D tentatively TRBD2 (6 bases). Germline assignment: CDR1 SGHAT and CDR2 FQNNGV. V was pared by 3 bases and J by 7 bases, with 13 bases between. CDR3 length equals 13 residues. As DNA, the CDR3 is TGTGCCAGCAGCTTCGGGGGAGCCGGGGAGCAGTACTTC. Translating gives CASSFGGAGEQYF.

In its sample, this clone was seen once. CDR3 sequence (DNA): TGTGCCACCAGCAGAGAGGTTTTGGGGACTCGCTCTGGAAACACCATATATTTT. This translates into CATSREVLGTRSGNTIYF. The chain carries TRBV15 and TRBJ1-3, with D possibly matching TRBD1 (5 bases). CDR1 and CDR2 from the germline V gene are LNHNV and YYDKDF (reference sequence). Trimming cost V 0 bases and J 0 bases, with 15 bases left between them. The CDR3 runs 18 residues. Full variable domain (missing parts from reference TRBV15 and TRBJ1-3): DAMVIQNPRYQVTQFGKPVTLSCSQTLNHNVMYWYQQKSSQAPKLLFHYYDKDFNNEADTPDNFQSRRPNTSFCFLDIRSPGLGDTAMYLCATSREVLGTRSGNTIYFGEGSWLTVV.

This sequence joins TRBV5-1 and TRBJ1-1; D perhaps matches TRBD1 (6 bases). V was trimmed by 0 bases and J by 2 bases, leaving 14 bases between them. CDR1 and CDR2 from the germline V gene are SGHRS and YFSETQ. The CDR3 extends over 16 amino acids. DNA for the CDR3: TGCGCCAGCAGCTTGGCCCAGGGGACGGGAAACACTGAAGCTTTCTTT. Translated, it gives CASSLAQGTGNTEAFF.

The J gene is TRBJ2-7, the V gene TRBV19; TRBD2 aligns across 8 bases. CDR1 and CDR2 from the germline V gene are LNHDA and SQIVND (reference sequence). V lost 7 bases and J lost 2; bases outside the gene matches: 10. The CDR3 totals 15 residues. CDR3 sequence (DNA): TGTGCCAGTACGTGGGGGAGCGGGGGCACCTACGAGCAGTACTTC. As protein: CASTWGSGGTYEQYF.

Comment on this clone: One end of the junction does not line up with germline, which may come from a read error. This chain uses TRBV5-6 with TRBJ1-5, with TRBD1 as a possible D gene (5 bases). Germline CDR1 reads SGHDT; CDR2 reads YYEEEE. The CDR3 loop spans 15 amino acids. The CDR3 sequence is CVSSSGFYSNQPQHF. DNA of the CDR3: TGTGTCAGCAGCTCAGGGTTCTATAGCAATCAGCCCCAGCATTTT.

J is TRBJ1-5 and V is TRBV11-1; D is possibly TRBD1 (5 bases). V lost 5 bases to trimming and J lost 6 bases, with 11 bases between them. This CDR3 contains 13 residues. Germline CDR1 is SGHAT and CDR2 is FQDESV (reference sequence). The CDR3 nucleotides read TGTGCCAGCAGCCCCGGGGGACGTCAGCCCCAGCATTTT. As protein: CASSPGGRQPQHF.

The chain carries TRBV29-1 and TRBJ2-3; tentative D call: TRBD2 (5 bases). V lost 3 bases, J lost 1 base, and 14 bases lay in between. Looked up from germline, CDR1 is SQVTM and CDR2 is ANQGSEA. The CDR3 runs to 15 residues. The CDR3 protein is CSVEPGLAGTDTQYF. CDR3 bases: TGCAGCGTTGAGCCGGGCCTAGCAGGCACAGATACGCAGTATTTT.

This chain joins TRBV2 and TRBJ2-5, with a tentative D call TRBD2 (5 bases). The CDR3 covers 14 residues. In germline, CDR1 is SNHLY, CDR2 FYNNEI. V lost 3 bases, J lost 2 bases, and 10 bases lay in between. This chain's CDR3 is CASSDARVQETQYF. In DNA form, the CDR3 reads TGTGCCAGCAGTGATGCGCGGGTTCAAGAGACCCAGTACTTC.

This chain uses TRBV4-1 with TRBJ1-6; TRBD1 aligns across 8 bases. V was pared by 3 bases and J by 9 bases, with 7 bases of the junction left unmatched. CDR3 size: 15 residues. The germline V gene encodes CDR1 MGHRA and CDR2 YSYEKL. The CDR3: CASSHPGGAASPLHF. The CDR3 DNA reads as TGCGCCAGCAGCCACCCAGGGGGCGCAGCTTCACCCCTCCACTTT.

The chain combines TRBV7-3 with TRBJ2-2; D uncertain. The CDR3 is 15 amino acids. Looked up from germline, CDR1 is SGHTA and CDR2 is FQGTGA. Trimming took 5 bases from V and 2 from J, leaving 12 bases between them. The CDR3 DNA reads TGTGCCAGCAGCGTCACCGGGTCTAACACCGGGGAGCTGTTTTTT. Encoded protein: CASSVTGSNTGELFF.

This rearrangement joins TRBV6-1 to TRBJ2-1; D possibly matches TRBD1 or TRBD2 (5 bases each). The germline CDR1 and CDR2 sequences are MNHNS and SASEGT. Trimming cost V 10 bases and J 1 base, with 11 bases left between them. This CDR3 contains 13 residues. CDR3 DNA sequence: TGTGCCAACTGGGACGGTTCCTACAATGAGCAGTTCTTC. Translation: CANWDGSYNEQFF.

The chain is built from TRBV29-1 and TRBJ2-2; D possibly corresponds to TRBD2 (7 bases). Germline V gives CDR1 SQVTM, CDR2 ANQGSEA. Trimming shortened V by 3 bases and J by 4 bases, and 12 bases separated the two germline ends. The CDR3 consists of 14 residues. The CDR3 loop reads CSVEAGAGTGELFF. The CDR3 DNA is TGCAGCGTTGAGGCGGGGGCAGGCACCGGGGAGCTGTTTTTT.

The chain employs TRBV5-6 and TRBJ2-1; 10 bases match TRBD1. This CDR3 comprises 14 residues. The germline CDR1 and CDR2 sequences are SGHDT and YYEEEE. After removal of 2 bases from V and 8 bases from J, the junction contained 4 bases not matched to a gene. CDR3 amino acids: CASSLSDRGYEQFF. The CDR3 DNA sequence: TGTGCCAGCAGCTTATCGGACAGGGGGTATGAGCAGTTCTTC.

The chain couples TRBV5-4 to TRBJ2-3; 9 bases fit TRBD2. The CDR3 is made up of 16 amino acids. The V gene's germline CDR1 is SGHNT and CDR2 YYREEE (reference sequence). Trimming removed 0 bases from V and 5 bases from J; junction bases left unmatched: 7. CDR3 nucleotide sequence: TGTGCCAGCAGCTTGGCGGGCGGGGGGGCCGGAGATACGCAGTATTTT. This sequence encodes CASSLAGGGAGDTQYF.

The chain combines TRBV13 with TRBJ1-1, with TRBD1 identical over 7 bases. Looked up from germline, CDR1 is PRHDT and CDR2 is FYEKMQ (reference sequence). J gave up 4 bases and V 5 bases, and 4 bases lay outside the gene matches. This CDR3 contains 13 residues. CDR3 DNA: TGTGCCAGCAGCACGGCAGGGGGCACTGAAGCTTTCTTT. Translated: CASSTAGGTEAFF.